The clone carrying this TCR beta chain was counted many times. Its cognate antigen is unknown. TCRdb re-analysed the 5' RACE reads in MiXCR, keeping a single row per CDR3 protein. The repertoire includes fewer than 150,000 distinct CDR3 sequences, about 7.7% of them detected once, and about 0.73% sits in the top ten. CDR1 SGHTA and CDR2 FQGNSA come from the germline V gene. This CDR3 has 13 amino acids. Trimming stripped 5 bases from V and 2 bases from J, with 9 bases between. The sample is drawn from a study of T cells after yellow fever vaccination. The study's findings and limits: Among primary-vaccination clones, most reappeared after the booster, at roughly 96% for CD4 and around 91% for CD8. CD4 and CD8 compartments shared a small share of clonotypes, likely from convergent recombination.

This clonotype was sampled from a man aged 30-40 years who received the YFV17D yellow fever vaccine. The J gene is TRBJ2-5, the V gene TRBV7-2; the D is unclear. Here the sequenced sample was CD4+ T cells sorted from PBMCs, taken 5 days after the yellow fever booster vaccination. In DNA, the CDR3 is TGTGCCAGCAGCAAGAACCGGCAAGAGACCCAGTACTTC. It specifies CASSKNRQETQYF.